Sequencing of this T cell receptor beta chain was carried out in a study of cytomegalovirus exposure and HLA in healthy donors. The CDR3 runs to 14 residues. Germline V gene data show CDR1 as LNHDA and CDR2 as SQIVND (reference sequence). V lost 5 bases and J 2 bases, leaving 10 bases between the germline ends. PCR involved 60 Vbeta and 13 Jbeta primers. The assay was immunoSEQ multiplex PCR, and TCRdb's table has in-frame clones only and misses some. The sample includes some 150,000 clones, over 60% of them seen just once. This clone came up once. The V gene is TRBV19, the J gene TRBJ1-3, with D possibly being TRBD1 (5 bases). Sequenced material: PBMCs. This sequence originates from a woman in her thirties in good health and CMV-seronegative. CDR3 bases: TGTGCCAGTAGTCCCGGCAGGGCTGGAAACACCATATATTTT. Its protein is CASSPGRAGNTIYF.